Shown below are 21 T cell receptor beta chains from a single sample sequenced in a study of T cells after yellow fever vaccination. TCRdb called the 5' RACE reads again in MiXCR, with one record for every CDR3 protein. The sample lists under 200,000 distinct CDR3 sequences, about 11% occurring once. The sample was CD8+ T cells sorted from PBMCs, taken 15 days after the yellow fever booster vaccination. Receptors originate from a man between 18 and 35 years old who received the YFV17D yellow fever vaccine.

The gene calls are TRBV10-3 and TRBJ2-5; TRBD2 might be the D (5 bases). The CDR3 is made up of 14 amino acids. Per germline, CDR1 ENHRY and CDR2 SYGVKD. V shed 4 bases and J shed 5 bases, with 14 bases lying between them. The CDR3 bases are TGTGCCATCAGTGCGGAAGGCCGAGGGGAGACCCAGTACTTC. Its protein product is CAISAEGRGETQYF.

The V and J genes are TRBV6-5 and TRBJ1-5, with 7 nucleotides matching TRBD1. CDR1 MNHEY and CDR2 SVGAGI come from the germline V gene. This CDR3 is 14 amino acids long. V lost 8 bases and J lost 4; bases outside the gene matches: 8. The CDR3 region is CASSDRAYNQPQHF. CDR3 sequence (DNA): TGTGCCAGCTCCGACAGGGCTTATAATCAGCCCCAGCATTTT.

This clonotype showed up many times. The genes are TRBV9 and TRBJ2-3, with 12 nucleotides matching TRBD2. CDR1 and CDR2 (germline): SGDLS, YYNGEE. The J segment lost 5 bases and the V segment lost 3 bases, leaving 7 bases of the junction unmatched. This CDR3 region has 16 residues. The CDR3 sequence: CASSGTGTSGLDTQYF. The CDR3 DNA is TGTGCCAGCAGCGGTACCGGGACTAGCGGGCTAGATACGCAGTATTTT.

CDR3 region: CASSSTGWTEAFF. The CDR3 bases are TGTGCCAGCAGTTCCACAGGGTGGACTGAAGCTTTCTTT. The chain uses TRBV27 and TRBJ1-1; possible D gene TRBD1, 6 bases. The length of the CDR3 is 13 residues. V was shortened by 4 bases and J by 5 bases, with 11 bases between the two germline ends. CDR1 MNHEY and CDR2 SMNVEV come from the germline V gene (reference sequence).

The genes are TRBV20-1 and TRBJ2-7; D is uncertain. The CDR3 is made up of 9 amino acids. The V and J ends lost 6 bases and 7 bases respectively, with 7 bases between them. CDR1 DFQATT and CDR2 SNEGSKA come from the germline V gene (reference sequence). The CDR3 protein is CSAPEEQYV. The CDR3 DNA follows: TGCAGTGCGCCGGAGGAGCAGTACGTC.

This chain connects TRBV29-1 to TRBJ2-2; D is perhaps TRBD2 (5 bases). CDR3 size: 11 residues. CDR1 is SQVTM and CDR2 is ANQGSEA in the germline V gene. Trimming cost V 4 bases and J 7 bases, with 7 bases left between them. The CDR3 coding sequence is TGCAGCGTTGTGCGGGTCGGGGAGCTGTTTTTT. Its translation is CSVVRVGELFF.

The J gene is TRBJ2-3, the V gene TRBV20-1, with no clear D. The CDR3 extends over 12 amino acids. Germline values: CDR1 DFQATT, CDR2 SNEGSKA (reference sequence). V lost 0 bases to trimming and J lost 3 bases, with 4 bases between them. In nucleotides, the CDR3 is TGCAGTGCTAGAGATGGAACAGATACGCAGTATTTT. It yields the protein CSARDGTDTQYF.

This clonotype came up many times. This sequence joins TRBV27 and TRBJ2-5; no reliable D call. The germline V gene encodes CDR1 MNHEY and CDR2 SMNVEV (reference sequence). V lost 3 bases and J lost 5, with 10 bases in between. This CDR3 has 13 amino acids. The CDR3 is CASSFSQTETQYF. CDR3 coding DNA: TGTGCCAGCAGTTTTTCGCAGACGGAGACCCAGTACTTC.

This clonotype occurred many times. The rearrangement links TRBV5-6 to TRBJ2-1; 8 nucleotides match TRBD2. Germline trimming cut 5 bases from V and 4 bases from J; bases unmatched to any gene: 8. The CDR3 contains 15 residues. Germline-derived CDR1 and CDR2 are SGHDT and YYEEEE. The CDR3 here is CASSLKGGGYNEQFF. The CDR3 DNA follows: TGTGCCAGCAGTCTAAAAGGCGGGGGGTACAATGAGCAGTTCTTC.

This rearrangement joins TRBV15 to TRBJ1-5; tentatively, D is TRBD1 (5 bases). CDR3 size: 14 residues. V was shortened by 5 bases and J by 5 bases, with 13 bases between the two germline ends. Germline CDR1 LNHNV, CDR2 YYDKDF (reference sequence). The CDR3 DNA is TGTGCCACCAGCTCAGAAGGGGTACATCAGCCCCAGCATTTT. As protein: CATSSEGVHQPQHF. Complete variable domain (other parts from reference TRBV15 and TRBJ1-5): DAMVIQNPRYQVTQFGKPVTLSCSQTLNHNVMYWYQQKSSQAPKLLFHYYDKDFNNEADTPDNFQSRRPNTSFCFLDIRSPGLGDTAMYLCATSSEGVHQPQHFGDGTRLSIL.

The chain links TRBV5-1 to TRBJ2-3, with D possibly TRBD1 on 5 matching bases. The V end was cut by 5 bases, the J end by 0 bases, with 13 bases between. The CDR3 covers 15 residues. Germline-derived CDR1 and CDR2 are SGHRS and YFSETQ. This CDR3 is CASRLQGTSTDTQYF. The CDR3, as DNA: TGCGCCAGCAGGCTCCAGGGCACTAGCACAGATACGCAGTATTTT.

The chain carries TRBV4-3 and TRBJ1-2; 7 nucleotides match TRBD1. The CDR3 is 15 residues long. Germline-derived CDR1 and CDR2 are LGHNA and YSLEER. V lost 4 bases, J lost 2 bases, and 7 bases stayed unmatched. The CDR3 here is CASSPETGTNYGYTF. The CDR3 nucleotides read TGCGCCAGCAGCCCCGAGACAGGGACCAACTATGGCTACACCTTC.

This clonotype was seen more than once but under ten times. The chain is built from TRBV12-3 or TRBV12-4 and TRBJ1-1, with 12 bases identical to TRBD1. The CDR3 is 14 amino acids. The trim removed 6 bases at V and 4 bases at J, leaving 3 bases unmatched. The CDR3 loop is CASRGQGAGTEAFF. As DNA, the CDR3 is TGTGCCAGCAGGGGACAGGGGGCCGGCACTGAAGCTTTCTTT.

The rearrangement joins TRBV20-1 to TRBJ2-5; D remains ambiguous. The CDR3 has 13 amino acids. V was shortened by 0 bases and J by 1 base, with 6 bases between the two germline ends. CDR1 is DFQATT, CDR2 SNEGSKA, per germline (reference sequence). CDR3 residues: CSARDGFQETQYF. The CDR3 DNA sequence: TGCAGTGCTAGAGATGGGTTCCAAGAGACCCAGTACTTC.

This clonotype came up a few times. This chain links TRBV6-2 or TRBV6-3 with TRBJ2-4; D is possibly TRBD1 (6 bases). Germline V gene lookup returns CDR1 MNHEY and CDR2 SVGEGT. The germline V and J ends were trimmed by 6 bases and 4 bases, with 19 bases remaining between them. This CDR3 has 16 amino acids. In nucleotides, the CDR3 is TGTGCCAGCAGCCTGAATCTGGACAGAAAAAAAAACATTCAGTACTTC. Amino acid sequence: CASSLNLDRKKNIQYF.

This clonotype was seen repeatedly, ten times or more. An end of the junction does not agree with germline; a read error may underlie this. The chain couples TRBV23-1 to TRBJ2-4, with 11 bases identical to TRBD1. TRBV23-1 is given ORF status, its function remaining uncertain. This CDR3 has 12 residues. The chain's CDR3 is CASSRVPGQGGF. The CDR3 DNA reads as TGCGCCAGCAGTCGGGTCCCGGGACAGGGGGGATTC.

This clonotype was detected a few times. The rearrangement uses TRBV19 and TRBJ2-1; no definite D call. CDR3 length: 14 amino acids. V was shortened by 3 bases and J by 4 bases, with 10 bases between the two germline ends. The germline V gene encodes CDR1 LNHDA and CDR2 SQIVND (reference sequence). The CDR3 reads CASSIGWGYNEQFF. The CDR3 region has the DNA TGTGCCAGTAGTATCGGGTGGGGATACAATGAGCAGTTCTTC.

The chain recombines TRBV6-5 with TRBJ2-7, with TRBD1 identical over 9 bases. Germline trimming cut 10 bases from V and 1 base from J; bases unmatched to any gene: 8. The germline V gene has CDR1 MNHEY and CDR2 SVGAGI. CDR3 size: 14 residues. The CDR3 DNA follows: TGTGCCACCTCGACCGGGACAGGGTCCTACGAGCAGTACGTC. Amino acids: CATSTGTGSYEQYV.

The rearrangement uses TRBV7-9 and TRBJ2-3, with D tentatively TRBD2 (6 bases). V was clipped by 6 bases and J by 3 bases, with 19 bases between them. Germline V lookup: CDR1 SEHNR, CDR2 FQNEAQ (reference sequence). CDR3 length equals 16 residues. CDR3 nucleotide sequence: TGTGCCAGCAGACCCCCCGGAGGAGGGTGGACAGATACGCAGTATTTT. It is translated as CASRPPGGGWTDTQYF.

The DNA of the CDR3 is TGCGCCAGCAGCCACCCACCGACGGCGGGAGGTAGCACAGATACGCAGTATTTT. It encodes CASSHPPTAGGSTDTQYF. The chain joins TRBV4-1 to TRBJ2-3; the match to TRBD2 covers 8 bases. Losses at the gene ends were 3 bases for V and 0 bases for J; bases not matched to a gene: 11. Germline assignment: CDR1 MGHRA and CDR2 YSYEKL. The CDR3 runs 18 residues.

This clonotype turned up a few times. The chain couples TRBV6-2 or TRBV6-3 to TRBJ2-7; 9 nucleotides align to TRBD2. Looked up from germline, CDR1 is MNHEY and CDR2 is SVGEGT. CDR3 length equals 14 residues. V lost 4 bases to trimming and J lost 7 bases; unmatched junction nucleotides: 8. The DNA of the CDR3 is TGTGCCAGCAGTTGGCTCCTAGCGGGGACGGAGCAGTACGTC. Translated, it gives CASSWLLAGTEQYV.